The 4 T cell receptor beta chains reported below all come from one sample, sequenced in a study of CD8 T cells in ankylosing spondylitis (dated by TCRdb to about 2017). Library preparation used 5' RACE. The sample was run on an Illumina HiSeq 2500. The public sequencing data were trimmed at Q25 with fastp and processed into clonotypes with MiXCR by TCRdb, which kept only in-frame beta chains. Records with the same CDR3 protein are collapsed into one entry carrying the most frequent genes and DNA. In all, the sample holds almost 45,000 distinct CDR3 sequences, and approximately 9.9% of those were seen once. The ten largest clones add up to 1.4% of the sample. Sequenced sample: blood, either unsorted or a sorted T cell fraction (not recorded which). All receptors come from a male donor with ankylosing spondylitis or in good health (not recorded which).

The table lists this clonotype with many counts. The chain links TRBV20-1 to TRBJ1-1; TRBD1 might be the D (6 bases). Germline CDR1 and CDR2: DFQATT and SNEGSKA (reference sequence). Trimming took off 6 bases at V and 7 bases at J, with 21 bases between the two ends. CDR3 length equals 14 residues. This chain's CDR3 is CSAPKGGRMGEAFF. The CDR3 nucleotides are TGCAGTGCCCCGAAGGGGGGGCGGATGGGTGAAGCTTTCTTT.

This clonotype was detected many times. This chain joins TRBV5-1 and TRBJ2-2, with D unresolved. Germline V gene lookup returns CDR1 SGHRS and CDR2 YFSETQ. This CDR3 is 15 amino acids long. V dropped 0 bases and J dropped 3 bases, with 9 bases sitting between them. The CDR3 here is CASSLEIGDTGELFF. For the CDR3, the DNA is TGCGCCAGCAGCTTGGAAATCGGAGACACCGGGGAGCTGTTTTTT.

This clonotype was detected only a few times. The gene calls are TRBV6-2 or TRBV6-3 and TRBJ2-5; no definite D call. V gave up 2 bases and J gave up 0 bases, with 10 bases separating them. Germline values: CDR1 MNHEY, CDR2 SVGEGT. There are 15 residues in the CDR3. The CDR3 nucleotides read TGTGCCAGCAGTTACAGCCAATTCCACCAAGAGACCCAGTACTTC. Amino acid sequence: CASSYSQFHQETQYF.

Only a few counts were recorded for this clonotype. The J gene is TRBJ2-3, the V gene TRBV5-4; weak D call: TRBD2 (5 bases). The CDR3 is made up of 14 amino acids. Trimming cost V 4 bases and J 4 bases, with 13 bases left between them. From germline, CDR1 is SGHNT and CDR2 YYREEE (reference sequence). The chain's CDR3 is CASSPTAGPDTQYF. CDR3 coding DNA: TGTGCCAGCAGCCCGACGGCGGGCCCAGATACGCAGTATTTT.